The clone carrying this T cell receptor beta chain was counted a single time. Antigen specificity is unknown. The entry originates in a study of OX40 agonist ivuxolimab in advanced cancers. Background on the study: Earlier treatment with anti-PD-1, anti-PD-L1 or anti-CTLA-4 was permitted, and about 40% had received some. One patient with hepatocellular carcinoma and two with cutaneous melanoma, three in all, had partial responses. Study-wide results and limits: Low normalized T-cell clonal expansion was also seen in some nonresponders. The mean number of expanded clones was higher in CD8+ T cells than in CD4+.

Libraries were prepared by immunoSEQ multiplex PCR; TCRdb keeps only in-frame clonotypes and omits some of them. The table records roughly 28,000 clones, around 86% of them present only once. V lost 3 bases, J lost 10 bases, and 9 bases stayed unmatched. Per the germline V gene, CDR1 is SGHDT and CDR2 is YYEEEE. The CDR3 is 13 amino acids. The chain uses TRBV5-6 and TRBJ1-1, with 7 bases fitting TRBD1. The sample was CD4+ or CD8+ T cells sorted from blood, taken in a trial of the OX40 agonist ivuxolimab. The clonotype originates from an adult with an advanced solid tumor such as melanoma, head and neck, liver or kidney cancer. The CDR3: CASSSGTAPTAFF. The DNA of the CDR3 is TGTGCCAGCAGCTCCGGGACAGCTCCTACAGCTTTCTTT.